This T cell receptor (beta chain) was retrieved from a study of shared clonotypes between healthy human individuals (TCRdb year 2020). The study in broad terms: The cohort included a few men and a couple of women between 18 and 49 years of age. Libraries were prepared and TCR repertoires were sequenced by different laboratories using diverse techniques, in order to increase sequencing depth and limit assay-specific biases. Blood TCR repertoires of five healthy adults were deeply sequenced to estimate repertoire size and the extent of clonotype sharing between individuals. Per donor, leukapheresis produced somewhere between about 0.85 and 8.9 billion PBMCs. For each donor, three plates each were used for CD4 naive and CD4 memory, two plates were used for CD8 naive, and one plate was used for CD8 memory.

Paper-wide results and their limitations: Larger estimated clonotype richness was generally found for naive subsets than for memory subsets. About 4.5% of naive CD4, more than 3% of naive CD8, 2.3% of memory CD4, and 0.35% to 0.5% of memory CD8 clonotypes were shared across several donors. Because the study included only a small number of donors, the genetic and exposure-history diversity represented was limited. Based on pairwise subsampling, the degree of clonotype sharing among donors was expected to be affected by sequencing depth. Clonotypes shared by all four sorted-subset donors showed higher generation probabilities than non-shared clonotypes. Sampling was restricted to blood, and TCR repertoires in tissues likely differ from the TCR repertoires found in blood. Even with the large sequencing depth, rarefaction of the sorted-subset datasets indicated that sequencing was incomplete.

Regarding this clone: Its binding antigen is unknown. Base qualities are not at hand, and no much larger clone is one base apart.

Using the deep immunoSEQ assay, TCR CDR3 regions were amplified from genomic DNA by multiplex PCR. Extracted genomic DNA from each cell subset was distributed evenly across all wells of several immunoSEQ 96-well plates, and each plate was treated as a replicate. For sorted subsets, 200 to 250 ng of genomic DNA, equivalent to 25,000 to 30,000 T cell genomes, went into each replicate PCR. The purified libraries were quantified using a Qubit 3.0 fluorometer, sized with a Bioanalyzer 2100, and then quantified again using the KAPA Library Quantification kit. Each immunoSEQ 96-well plate was sequenced on its own single-read 150-cycle Illumina NextSeq 550 flow cell. In the authors' own workflow: Because only junctional sequences without quality scores were contained in the immunoSEQ output, filtering matching that applied to full-length reads could not be performed. To assign V/J genes and CDR3, sequences were annotated using PyIR, a Python wrapper for IgBLAST v1.9, with IMGT germline references. Reads were filtered out if the reads had weak V/J assignments (E-value above 1e-6), no CDR3, stop codons, out-of-frame junctions, or ambiguous translated residues. A V3J clonotype was defined by an identical inferred V gene, J gene, and CDR3 amino acid sequence. To compute the percentage overlap between repertoires, the number of shared unique clonotypes was divided by the size of the smaller repertoire. Three approaches were used to assess repertoire richness: RTK rarefaction, the Chao1 estimator, and Recon v2.1 estimates of unobserved clonotypes. OLGA was used to compute generation probabilities for all TCRbeta clonotypes that the gDNA method yielded from a handful of donors. TCRdb took this table from immuneACCESS and kept in-frame rearrangements with V and J called. Such tables lack part of the clones; where checked against another copy, unresolved V genes explain under half of the gap, and the rest is unexplained. That table is the source of V, J and clone size, and D and trimming were worked out from the DNA. The sample data list around 2,100,000 clones, and roughly 94% of these were observed just once. More than 0.95% of the sample is in the top ten clones.

CD8 naive samples were obtained by positive selection for CCR7 among CD45RO-negative cells, yielding a CD45RA+CCR7+ population from which TemRA cells were excluded. Donors were healthy HIV-negative adults with no recently reported acute infections or vaccinations. All donors were Caucasian adults living in Nashville, Tennessee, USA. After blood collection by leukapheresis, PBMCs were isolated using Ficoll-Histopaque density gradient centrifugation and then cryopreserved in the vapor phase of liquid nitrogen. Analytical flow cytometry was used to check the purity and quantity of each magnetically sorted T cell population. Each sorted fraction had its genomic DNA isolated and then quantified by UV absorbance on a Nanodrop 2000c. The source material was naive CD8+ T cells sorted from blood. According to the study, the label for this sample's cell subset or site signals: CD45RA+CCR7+. This sequence was found in a man aged 18-30 years in good health.

The encoded CDR3 is CASSLVSYNEQFF. At the DNA level, the sequence is TGTGCCAGCAGCTTGGTATCTTACAATGAGCAGTTCTTC. This sequence uses TRBV5-5 and TRBJ2-1, with the identity of the D gene unclear. The CDR3 covers 13 residues, taking in both the cysteine and the phenylalanine. Only the CDR3 DNA is retained, 39 bases long and in frame from the first base. The germline V gene (reference sequence) yields SGHKS for CDR1 and YYEKEE for CDR2. Trimming costs V 0 bases and J 4 bases, and their ends lie 5 bases apart.